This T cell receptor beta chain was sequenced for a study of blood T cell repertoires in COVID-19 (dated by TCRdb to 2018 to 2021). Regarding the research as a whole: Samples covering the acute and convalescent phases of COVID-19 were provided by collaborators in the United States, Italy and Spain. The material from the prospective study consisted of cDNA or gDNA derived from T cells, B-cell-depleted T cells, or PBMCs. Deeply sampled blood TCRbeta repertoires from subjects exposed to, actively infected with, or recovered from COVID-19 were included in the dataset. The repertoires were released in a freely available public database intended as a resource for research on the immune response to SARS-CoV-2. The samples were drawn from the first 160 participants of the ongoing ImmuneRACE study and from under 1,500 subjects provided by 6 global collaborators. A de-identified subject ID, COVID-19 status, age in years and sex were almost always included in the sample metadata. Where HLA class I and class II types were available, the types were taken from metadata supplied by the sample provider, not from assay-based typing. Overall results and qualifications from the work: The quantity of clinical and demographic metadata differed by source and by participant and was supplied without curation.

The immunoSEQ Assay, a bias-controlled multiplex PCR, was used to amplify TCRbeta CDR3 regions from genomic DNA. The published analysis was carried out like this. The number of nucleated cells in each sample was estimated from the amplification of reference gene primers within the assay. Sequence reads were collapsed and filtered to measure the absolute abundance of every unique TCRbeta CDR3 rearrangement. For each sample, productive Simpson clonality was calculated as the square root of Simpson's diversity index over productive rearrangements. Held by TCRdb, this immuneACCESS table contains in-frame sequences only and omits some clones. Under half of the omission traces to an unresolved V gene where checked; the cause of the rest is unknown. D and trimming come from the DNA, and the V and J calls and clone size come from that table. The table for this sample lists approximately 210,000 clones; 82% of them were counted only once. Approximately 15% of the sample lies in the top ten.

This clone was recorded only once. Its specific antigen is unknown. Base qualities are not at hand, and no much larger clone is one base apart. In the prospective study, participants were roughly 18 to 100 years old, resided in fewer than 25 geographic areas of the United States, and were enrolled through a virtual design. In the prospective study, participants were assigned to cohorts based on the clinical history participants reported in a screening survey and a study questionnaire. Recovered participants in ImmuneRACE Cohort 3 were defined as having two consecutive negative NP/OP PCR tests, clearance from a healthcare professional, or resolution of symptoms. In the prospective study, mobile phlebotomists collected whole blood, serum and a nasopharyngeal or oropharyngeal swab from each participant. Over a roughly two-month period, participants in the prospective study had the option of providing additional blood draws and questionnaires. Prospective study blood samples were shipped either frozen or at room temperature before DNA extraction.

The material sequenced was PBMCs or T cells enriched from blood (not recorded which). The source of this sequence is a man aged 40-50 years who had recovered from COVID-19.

This receptor carries the CDR3 CASSSPTGRTEAFF. The nucleotide sequence is TGTGCCAGCAGTTCTCCGACAGGGAGAACTGAAGCTTTCTTT. The chain links TRBV27 with TRBJ1-1; the central 7 bases match TRBD1. V is pruned by 4 bases and J by 5 bases, leaving 7 bases of the junction without a gene match. Looking up the germline V gene (reference sequence) yields CDR1 MNHEY and CDR2 SMNVEV. The CDR3 measures 14 amino acids from cysteine to phenylalanine. Just the 42-base CDR3 DNA is kept, in frame starting at base 1.